A single sample is the source of the 2 T cell receptor beta chains below, sequenced in a study of T cells after yellow fever vaccination. TCRdb reprocessed the 5' RACE reads with MiXCR, giving one entry per CDR3 protein. The table has 320,000 or so distinct CDR3 sequences, roughly 8.6% seen once. The material sequenced was PBMCs, taken approximately 40 days after the first yellow fever vaccination. These receptors originate from a man aged 18 to 35 who received the YFV17D yellow fever vaccine.

The sample holds a few counts of this clonotype. This chain connects TRBV6-2 or TRBV6-3 to TRBJ2-4; D is unclear. Germline V gene sequence: CDR1 MNHEY, CDR2 SVGEGT. This CDR3 spans 13 amino acids. V dropped 6 bases and J dropped 8 bases, with 14 bases sitting between them. In nucleotides, the CDR3 is TGTGCCAGCAGCCGCCAGTATCTGGACATTCAGTACTTC. Translation gives CASSRQYLDIQYF.

The rearrangement joins TRBV7-6 to TRBJ2-3; perhaps D is TRBD1 or TRBD2 (6 bases each). The CDR3 is 17 amino acids. Germline CDR1 and CDR2: SGHVS and FNYEAQ. The germline V and J ends were trimmed by 4 bases and 5 bases, with 22 bases remaining between them. The CDR3 here is CASSSPWSPGAQDTQYF. CDR3 in DNA: TGTGCCAGCAGCTCCCCCTGGTCCCCGGGGGCGCAAGATACGCAGTATTTT.